This paragraph covers one T cell receptor beta chain sequence. Its antigen remains unknown. The second PCR ran about 6 to 11 cycles with a sample-barcoded 5' primer and J-beta primers. Each cDNA was tagged by a template-switch adaptor containing 12 random nucleotides. Using its own MiXCR run on the 5' RACE reads, TCRdb lists one record per CDR3 protein. The data hold hundreds of thousands of distinct CDR3 sequences, with roughly 50% observed a single time. Germline V gene data show CDR1 as DFQATT and CDR2 as SNEGSKA (reference sequence). This CDR3 has 15 residues. Trimming took off 6 bases at V and 4 bases at J, with 19 bases between the two ends. The data were obtained in a study of blood T cells in healthy people across ages. Regarding the study as a whole: Per million T cells, TCR beta diversity dropped about linearly as age rose.

Every donor provided ten milliliters of peripheral blood. Total RNA extracted from each sample amounted to at least 5.5 micrograms. The sequence was obtained from a man between 35 and 55 years old in good health. Source material: blood. The rearrangement links TRBV20-1 to TRBJ1-5, with unresolved D. The CDR3 here is CSALSVIGVNQPQHF. DNA of the CDR3: TGCAGTGCCCTCTCCGTGATCGGGGTTAATCAGCCCCAGCATTTT.